This TCR beta chain comes out of a study of graft-versus-host responses after intestinal transplantation. About the research overall: Multivisceral, liver-intestinal, or isolated intestinal grafts were transplanted into recipients. The study gave all recipients anti-thymocyte globulin induction, then tacrolimus and steroids for roughly 3 years.

Trimming shortened V by 3 bases and J by 0 bases, and 3 bases separated the two germline ends. Germline lookup yields CDR1 SGDLS and CDR2 YYNGEE. CDR3 size: 13 residues. With respect to this clone: The antigen is unknown.

Overall study findings and caveats: GvH clones were identified in recipient marrow, with some first appearing in ileum or blood.

Assay: immunoSEQ multiplex PCR; the TCRdb copy retains only in-frame clones and omits some. The sample includes approximately 37,000 clones, 89% of them seen just once. The gene calls are TRBV9 and TRBJ2-2; D call uncertain. The origin of this receptor is a human patient who received an intestinal transplant, so some T cells may come from the graft donor. Sequences were derived from PBMCs, sampled 260 to 270 days after transplant. The CDR3 DNA is TGTGCCAGCAGCGCTACGAACACCGGGGAGCTGTTTTTT. Translation: CASSATNTGELFF. Full variable domain (rest looked up from reference TRBV9 and TRBJ2-2): DSGVTQTPKHLITATGQRVTLRCSPRSGDLSVYWYQQSLDQGLQFLIQYYNGEERAKGNILERFSAQQFPDLHSELNLSSLELGDSALYFCASSATNTGELFFGEGSRLTVL.